What follows are 7 T cell receptor beta chains derived from one specimen sequenced in a study of blood T cells in healthy people across ages. A sample-barcoded 5' primer and a J-beta primer mix were used in a second PCR of about 6 to 11 cycles. In TCRdb, the 5' RACE reads were re-called with MiXCR into one record per CDR3 protein. The repertoire holds roughly 570,000 distinct CDR3 sequences, with 25% to 30% as singletons. The sequenced material came from blood. The receptor set was obtained from a woman aged 70-85 years in good health.

The table lists this clonotype with a few counts. Germline and junction disagree at one end, which may indicate a read error. The chain combines TRBV20-1 with TRBJ2-7, with unresolved D. The CDR3 consists of 14 residues. The germline CDR1 and CDR2 sequences are DFQATT and SNEGSKA (reference sequence). CDR3 DNA sequence: TGCAGTGCCAGAGATCGTTCGGTACAAGTAGAGCAGTACTTC. Translation: CSARDRSVQVEQYF.

The chain combines TRBV7-2 with TRBJ2-5; TRBD2 matches at 8 bases. CDR1 and CDR2 (germline): SGHTA, FQGNSA. There are 15 residues in the CDR3. The V and J ends lost 5 bases and 0 bases, in that order; junction bases with no gene match: 5. CDR3 nucleotides: TGTGCCAGCAGCCCAAGGCGGGGGGACCAAGAGACCCAGTACTTC. Its translation: CASSPRRGDQETQYF.

This rearrangement joins TRBV4-2 to TRBJ1-1; D is perhaps TRBD1 (6 bases). Germline-derived CDR1 and CDR2 are LGHNA and YNFKEQ. The CDR3 consists of 16 residues. The ends were cut back, 0 bases at V and 1 base at J, with 12 bases in the middle. This CDR3 is CASSQDPLTGNTEAFF. In nucleotides, the CDR3 is TGTGCCAGCAGCCAAGATCCCCTGACAGGGAACACTGAAGCTTTCTTT.

The gene calls are TRBV18 and TRBJ1-2, with D maybe TRBD1 (6 bases). The CDR3 is made up of 16 amino acids. Germline CDR1 KGHSH, CDR2 LQKENI. V shed 4 bases and J shed 6 bases, with 21 bases lying between them. The CDR3 spells CASSQRRDTDVDGYTF. As DNA, the CDR3 is TGTGCCAGCTCACAAAGAAGGGACACCGACGTGGATGGCTACACCTTC.

V gene TRBV15 combines with J gene TRBJ1-1; D might be TRBD1 (5 bases). This CDR3 is 15 amino acids long. V was shortened by 3 bases and J by 1 base, with 12 bases between the two germline ends. The germline V gene encodes CDR1 LNHNV and CDR2 YYDKDF (reference sequence). CDR3 region: CATSREYRQNTEAFF. The CDR3 coding sequence is TGTGCCACCAGCAGGGAATACAGGCAGAACACTGAAGCTTTCTTT.

This clonotype was seen only a few times. The rearrangement links TRBV7-2 to TRBJ2-5; D not certain. Between the trimmed V and J ends, which lost 1 base and 1 base, there was a span of 10 bases. Per the germline V gene, CDR1 is SGHTA and CDR2 is FQGNSA. The CDR3 totals 15 residues. This CDR3 reads CASSLVGGPQETQYF. CDR3 DNA sequence: TGTGCCAGCAGCTTAGTTGGTGGGCCCCAAGAGACCCAGTACTTC. The whole variable domain, remainder taken from reference TRBV7-2 and TRBJ2-5, is GAGVSQSPSNKVTEKGKDVELRCDPISGHTALYWYRQSLGQGLEFLIYFQGNSAPDKSGLPSDRFSAERTGGSVSTLTIQRTQQEDSAVYLCASSLVGGPQETQYFGPGTRLLVL.

The chain carries TRBV5-1 and TRBJ2-5, with a weak D call TRBD2 (6 bases). This CDR3 has 15 residues. CDR1 is SGHRS, CDR2 YFSETQ, per germline. V lost 2 bases and J lost 3, with 14 bases in between. CDR3 nucleotide sequence: TGCGCCAGCAGCTTCACCGGGACTTTCGAAGAGACCCAGTACTTC. This codes for CASSFTGTFEETQYF.